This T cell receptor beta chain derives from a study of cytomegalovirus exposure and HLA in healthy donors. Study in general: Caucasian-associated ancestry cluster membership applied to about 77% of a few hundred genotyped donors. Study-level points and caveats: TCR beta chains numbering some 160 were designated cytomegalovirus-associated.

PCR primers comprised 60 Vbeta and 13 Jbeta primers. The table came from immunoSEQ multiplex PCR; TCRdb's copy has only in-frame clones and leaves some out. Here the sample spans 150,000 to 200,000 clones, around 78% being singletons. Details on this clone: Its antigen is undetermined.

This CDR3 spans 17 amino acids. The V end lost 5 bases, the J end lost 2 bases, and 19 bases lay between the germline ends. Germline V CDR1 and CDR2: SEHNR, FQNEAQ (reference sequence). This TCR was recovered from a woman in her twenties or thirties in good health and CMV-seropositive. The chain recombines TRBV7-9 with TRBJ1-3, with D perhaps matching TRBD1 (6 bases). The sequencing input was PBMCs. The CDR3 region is CASSAPTGEKAGNTIYF. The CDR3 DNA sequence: TGTGCCAGCAGCGCACCGACAGGAGAAAAGGCTGGAAACACCATATATTTT.